This T cell receptor beta chain was identified during a study of blood T cell repertoires in COVID-19. Original processing methods: It was from reference gene primer amplification that nucleated cell counts were estimated. TCRdb's table, derived via immunoSEQ multiplex PCR, lists solely in-frame clones and lacks some. The V and J calls and the clone size are those of that table, but D and trimming were determined from the DNA. The data show around 97,000 clones, about 89% seen once. V shed 0 bases and J shed 4 bases, with 10 bases lying between them. Germline V gene lookup returns CDR1 LNHNV and CDR2 YYDKDF (reference sequence). This CDR3 has 15 amino acids.

Sequenced material: peripheral blood. The chain links TRBV15 to TRBJ1-3, with D unresolved. The clonotype was recovered from a woman aged 55-69 years with acute or convalescent COVID-19. This CDR3 reads CATSRDRGSGNTIYF. As DNA, the CDR3 is TGTGCCACCAGCAGAGATCGAGGGAGCGGAAACACCATATATTTT.